This is a list of T cell receptor beta chains from one sample in a study of cytomegalovirus exposure and HLA in healthy donors. Measured with immunoSEQ multiplex PCR; TCRdb has only the in-frame clones, and not every one. The table records some 150,000 clones, less than 85% of them present only once. The sample consisted of PBMCs. Receptors were obtained from a man aged 40-50 years in good health and CMV-seronegative. Both conserved end residues are part of each CDR3. D genes are given only for firm matches. A row's size may be missing; if present it is once, few, many or a size class.

CDR3nt: TGTGCCAGCAGCGAGGCTAGCGGGTCGTGGAACGAGCAGTACTTC; CDR3aa: CASSEASGSWNEQYF; d_gene: TRBD2; abundance: once; j_gene: TRBJ2-7; v_gene: TRBV5-4
CDR3nt: TGCGCCAGCAGCCAGGGACAGATTAGCACAGATACGCAGTATTTT; CDR3aa: CASSQGQISTDTQYF; d_gene: TRBD1; abundance: -; j_gene: TRBJ2-3; v_gene: TRBV5-1
CDR3nt: TGTGCCAGCAGCCTAGCGGGGTGGTTGGACATTCAGTACTTC; CDR3aa: CASSLAGWLDIQYF; d_gene: TRBD2; abundance: -; j_gene: TRBJ2-4; v_gene: TRBV28
CDR3nt: TGTGCCAGCAGCACGGGGTCATTGGGCTGGGAAGAGACCCAGTACTTC; CDR3aa: CASSTGSLGWEETQYF; d_gene: -; abundance: -; j_gene: TRBJ2-5; v_gene: TRBV11-1
CDR3nt: TGTGCCAGCAGGGGACAGGGGTTCTGGGCCCAGCATTTT; CDR3aa: CASRGQGFWAQHF; d_gene: TRBD1; abundance: -; j_gene: TRBJ1-5; v_gene: TRBV28
CDR3nt: TGTGCCAGCAGGACAGGGGAACTTCTACTTAACTATGGCTACACCTTC; CDR3aa: CASRTGELLLNYGYTF; d_gene: TRBD1; abundance: -; j_gene: TRBJ1-2; v_gene: TRBV5-6
CDR3nt: TGCGCCAGCAGCCCTCGGGACACTCTCTATGGCTACACCTTC; CDR3aa: CASSPRDTLYGYTF; d_gene: -; abundance: -; j_gene: TRBJ1-2; v_gene: TRBV4-1
CDR3nt: TGCAGCGTTGAAGTTGGCAGAAACACCGGGGAGCTGTTTTTT; CDR3aa: CSVEVGRNTGELFF; d_gene: -; abundance: -; j_gene: TRBJ2-2; v_gene: TRBV29-1
CDR3nt: TGTGCCAGCAGCTTCGGGGGGGGGTCCTACGAGCAGTACTTC; CDR3aa: CASSFGGGSYEQYF; d_gene: TRBD2; abundance: -; j_gene: TRBJ2-7; v_gene: TRBV5-4
CDR3nt: TGTTCCAGCAGCCCAGGATCTATTGAAGCTTTCTTT; CDR3aa: CSSSPGSIEAFF; d_gene: -; abundance: -; j_gene: TRBJ1-1; v_gene: TRBV7-9
CDR3nt: TGTGCTAGTTCTCAGGGGACAGAGAACACCGGGGAGCTGTTTTTT; CDR3aa: CASSQGTENTGELFF; d_gene: TRBD1; abundance: few; j_gene: TRBJ2-2; v_gene: TRBV12-5
CDR3nt: TGTGCCAGCAGCCCGGCGGGCGGGGGGGAAGAGACCCAGTACTTC; CDR3aa: CASSPAGGGEETQYF; d_gene: TRBD2; abundance: few; j_gene: TRBJ2-5; v_gene: TRBV28
CDR3nt: TGTGCCAGCAGTTTATCAGGTTATAGCAATCAGTCCCAGCATTTT; CDR3aa: CASSLSGYSNQSQHF; d_gene: -; abundance: few; j_gene: TRBJ1-5; v_gene: TRBV27
CDR3nt: TGCGCCAGCAGCCCGACACGAAATGAGCAGTTCTTC; CDR3aa: CASSPTRNEQFF; d_gene: -; abundance: -; j_gene: TRBJ2-1; v_gene: TRBV4-3
CDR3nt: TGTGCCAGCAGCTCCCTAGCGGGGCCTGGGTGGGGGCAGTTCTTC; CDR3aa: CASSSLAGPGWGQFF; d_gene: TRBD2; abundance: -; j_gene: TRBJ2-1; v_gene: TRBV11-2
CDR3nt: TGCGCCAGCCCCCCCGGAAGCGTGGAGCAGTTCTTC; CDR3aa: CASPPGSVEQFF; d_gene: -; abundance: -; j_gene: TRBJ2-1; v_gene: TRBV10-1
CDR3nt: TGTGCCAGCAGCTTGGATGTTGTCGGGGATGGCTACACCTTC; CDR3aa: CASSLDVVGDGYTF; d_gene: -; abundance: once; j_gene: TRBJ1-2; v_gene: TRBV5-8
CDR3nt: TGTGCCAGCAGCTCGAGACTAGAACTGGAGACCCAGTACTTC; CDR3aa: CASSSRLELETQYF; d_gene: -; abundance: -; j_gene: TRBJ2-5; v_gene: TRBV28
CDR3nt: TGTGCCAGCAGCTTGAGCGGGAGCAATCAGCCCCAGCATTTT; CDR3aa: CASSLSGSNQPQHF; d_gene: -; abundance: -; j_gene: TRBJ1-5; v_gene: TRBV5-6
CDR3nt: TGCGCCAGCAGCTTGGCCGGGACAGAAGAGTACTTC; CDR3aa: CASSLAGTEEYF; d_gene: TRBD1; abundance: -; j_gene: TRBJ2-5; v_gene: TRBV5-1
CDR3nt: TGTGCCAGCAGCTTAGCGTTCCAGGGGGACCGATACGAGCAGTACTTC; CDR3aa: CASSLAFQGDRYEQYF; d_gene: TRBD1; abundance: -; j_gene: TRBJ2-7; v_gene: TRBV11-2
CDR3nt: TGTGCCAGCAGCTTAAGCGGGGGGCCGGAGACCCAGTACTTC; CDR3aa: CASSLSGGPETQYF; d_gene: TRBD2; abundance: -; j_gene: TRBJ2-5; v_gene: TRBV7-3
CDR3nt: TGTGCCAGCAGCGCGGGGACAGCCTACGAGCAGTACTTC; CDR3aa: CASSAGTAYEQYF; d_gene: -; abundance: -; j_gene: TRBJ2-7; v_gene: TRBV7-9
CDR3nt: TGTGCCAGTAGTACATACTATGGCTCCTACAATGAGCAGTTCTTC; CDR3aa: CASSTYYGSYNEQFF; d_gene: -; abundance: -; j_gene: TRBJ2-1; v_gene: TRBV19
CDR3nt: TGCGCCAGCAGCCAAGAATACGGAGTTAGCAATCAGCCCCAGCATTTT; CDR3aa: CASSQEYGVSNQPQHF; d_gene: -; abundance: -; j_gene: TRBJ1-5; v_gene: TRBV4-3
CDR3nt: TGTGCCAGCAGCTTAGTTGCGGTGAGCACAGATACGCAGTATTTT; CDR3aa: CASSLVAVSTDTQYF; d_gene: -; abundance: -; j_gene: TRBJ2-3; v_gene: TRBV11-1
CDR3nt: TGTGCCAGCAGCTTAATTAGCGGAGCAGGCTACAATGAGCAGTTCTTC; CDR3aa: CASSLISGAGYNEQFF; d_gene: -; abundance: once; j_gene: TRBJ2-1; v_gene: TRBV11-2
CDR3nt: TGCGCCAGCAGCCAGGACACTGACAATGAGCAGTTCTTC; CDR3aa: CASSQDTDNEQFF; d_gene: -; abundance: -; j_gene: TRBJ2-1; v_gene: TRBV4-3
CDR3nt: TGTGCCAGTAGTGAGGGGGAGAGGAATCAGCCCCAGCATTTT; CDR3aa: CASSEGERNQPQHF; d_gene: -; abundance: -; j_gene: TRBJ1-5; v_gene: TRBV19
CDR3nt: TGTGCCAGCTCACCACCCACAGGAGCTAACTATGGCTACACCTTC; CDR3aa: CASSPPTGANYGYTF; d_gene: -; abundance: once; j_gene: TRBJ1-2; v_gene: TRBV18
CDR3nt: TGTGCCAGCAGTTACAACAGGGGGCCGAACACTGAAGCTTTCTTT; CDR3aa: CASSYNRGPNTEAFF; d_gene: TRBD1; abundance: -; j_gene: TRBJ1-1; v_gene: TRBV6-5
CDR3nt: TGTGCCAGCAGCGTAGGCCCGGGACAGGGCGTACGGACTGAAGCTTTCTTT; CDR3aa: CASSVGPGQGVRTEAFF; d_gene: TRBD1; abundance: -; j_gene: TRBJ1-1; v_gene: TRBV9
CDR3nt: TGTGCCAGCAGTGAATTTCTAGCGGGAGCTAGGAACACCGGGGAGCTGTTTTTT; CDR3aa: CASSEFLAGARNTGELFF; d_gene: TRBD2; abundance: -; j_gene: TRBJ2-2; v_gene: TRBV6-1
CDR3nt: TGTGCCAGCAGCAATTTACAGGGGGCCGGGGAAAAACTGTTTTTT; CDR3aa: CASSNLQGAGEKLFF; d_gene: TRBD1; abundance: -; j_gene: TRBJ1-4; v_gene: TRBV28
CDR3nt: TGTGCCAGCAGCCGAATAGCGGGAGGGATATACAATGAGCAGTTCTTC; CDR3aa: CASSRIAGGIYNEQFF; d_gene: TRBD2; abundance: -; j_gene: TRBJ2-1; v_gene: TRBV11-2
CDR3nt: TGTGCCAGCAGCTCGGGGACACAGAGCTCCTACGAGCAGTACTTC; CDR3aa: CASSSGTQSSYEQYF; d_gene: -; abundance: -; j_gene: TRBJ2-7; v_gene: TRBV5-5
CDR3nt: TGTGCCAGCAGCCAATTTTCCACGCGGGGCACCGGGGAGCTGTTTTTT; CDR3aa: CASSQFSTRGTGELFF; d_gene: -; abundance: -; j_gene: TRBJ2-2; v_gene: TRBV14
CDR3nt: TGTGCCAGCAGTTTATCACAGGGGGCTTCACCCCTCCACTTT; CDR3aa: CASSLSQGASPLHF; d_gene: TRBD1; abundance: -; j_gene: TRBJ1-6; v_gene: TRBV28
CDR3nt: TGTGCCAGCAGTGAAGCGGAGGGATCCGCCGAGACCCAGTACTTC; CDR3aa: CASSEAEGSAETQYF; d_gene: -; abundance: -; j_gene: TRBJ2-5; v_gene: TRBV2
CDR3nt: TGTGCCAGTAGTATTGGGGGCGGAAATGAAGCTTTCTTT; CDR3aa: CASSIGGGNEAFF; d_gene: -; abundance: -; j_gene: TRBJ1-1; v_gene: TRBV19
CDR3nt: TGTGCCAGCAGTCGCCTGGGAAGGGGGAATGAAAAACTGTTTTTT; CDR3aa: CASSRLGRGNEKLFF; d_gene: -; abundance: once; j_gene: TRBJ1-4; v_gene: TRBV6-5
CDR3nt: TGCGCCAGCAGCGAGACAGGCGCAGGGGGCGTGAGGGAGACCCAGTACTTC; CDR3aa: CASSETGAGGVRETQYF; d_gene: TRBD1; abundance: -; j_gene: TRBJ2-5; v_gene: TRBV4-1
CDR3nt: TGTGCCAGCAGTCCGGTCCGGGTTGGAGGAGAGACCCAGTACTTC; CDR3aa: CASSPVRVGGETQYF; d_gene: -; abundance: few; j_gene: TRBJ2-5; v_gene: TRBV6-1